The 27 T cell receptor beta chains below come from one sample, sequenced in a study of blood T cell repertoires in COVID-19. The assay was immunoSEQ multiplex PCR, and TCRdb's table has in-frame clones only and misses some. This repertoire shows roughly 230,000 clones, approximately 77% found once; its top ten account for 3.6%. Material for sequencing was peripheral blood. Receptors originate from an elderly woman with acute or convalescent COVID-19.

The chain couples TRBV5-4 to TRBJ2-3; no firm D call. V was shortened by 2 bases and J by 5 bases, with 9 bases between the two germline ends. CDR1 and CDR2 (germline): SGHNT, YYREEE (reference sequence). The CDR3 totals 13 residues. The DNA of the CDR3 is TGTGCCAGCAGCTTTGGCGGAGAAGATACGCAGTATTTT. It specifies CASSFGGEDTQYF.

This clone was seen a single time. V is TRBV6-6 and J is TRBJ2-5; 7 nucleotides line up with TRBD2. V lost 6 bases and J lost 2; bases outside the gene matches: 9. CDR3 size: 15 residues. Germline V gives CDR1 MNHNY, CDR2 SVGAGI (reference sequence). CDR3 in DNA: TGTGCCAGCAGATCTCAAGCGGGGAGACAAGAGACCCAGTACTTC. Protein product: CASRSQAGRQETQYF.

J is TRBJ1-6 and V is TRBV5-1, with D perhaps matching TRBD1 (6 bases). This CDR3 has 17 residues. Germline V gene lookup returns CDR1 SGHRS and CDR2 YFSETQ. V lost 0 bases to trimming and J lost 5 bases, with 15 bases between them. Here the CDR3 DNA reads TGCGCCAGCAGCTTGGTCGTCAGGGGCGCCGATAATTCACCCCTCCACTTT. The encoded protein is CASSLVVRGADNSPLHF.

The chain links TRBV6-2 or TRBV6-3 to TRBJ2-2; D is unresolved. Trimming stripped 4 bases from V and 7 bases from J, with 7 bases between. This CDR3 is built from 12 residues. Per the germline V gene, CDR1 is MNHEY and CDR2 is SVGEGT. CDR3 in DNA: TGTGCCAGCAGTTTCTCCAACGGGGAGCTGTTTTTT. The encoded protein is CASSFSNGELFF.

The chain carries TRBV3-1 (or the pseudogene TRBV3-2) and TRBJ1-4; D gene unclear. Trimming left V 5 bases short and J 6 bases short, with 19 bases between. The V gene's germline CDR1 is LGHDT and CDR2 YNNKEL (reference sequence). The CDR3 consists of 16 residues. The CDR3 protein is CASSSDQAEGYEKLFF. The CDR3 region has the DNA TGTGCCAGCAGCTCGGATCAGGCAGAGGGATATGAAAAACTGTTTTTT.

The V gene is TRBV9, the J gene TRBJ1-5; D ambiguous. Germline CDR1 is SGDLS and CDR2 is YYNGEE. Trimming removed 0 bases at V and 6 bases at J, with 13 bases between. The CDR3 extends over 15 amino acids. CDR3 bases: TGTGCCAGCAGCGTAGCTCCCGGGGATGCTCAGCCCCAGCATTTT. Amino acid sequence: CASSVAPGDAQPQHF.

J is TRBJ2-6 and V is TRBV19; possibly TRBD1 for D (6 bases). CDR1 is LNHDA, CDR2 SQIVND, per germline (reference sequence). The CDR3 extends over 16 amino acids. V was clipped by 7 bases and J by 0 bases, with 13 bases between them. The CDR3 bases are TGTGCCAGTAAAAACAGGGCCTACTCTGGGGCCAACGTCCTGACTTTC. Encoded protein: CASKNRAYSGANVLTF.

The DNA of the CDR3 is TGCAGTGCTAGTCAGGGAACCAATCAGCCCCAGCATTTT. The encoded protein is CSASQGTNQPQHF. The V and J genes are TRBV20-1 and TRBJ1-5, with D possibly TRBD1 on 5 matching bases. V lost 3 bases and J 3 bases, leaving 9 bases between the germline ends. Germline CDR1 is DFQATT and CDR2 is SNEGSKA (reference sequence). The CDR3 is 13 residues long.

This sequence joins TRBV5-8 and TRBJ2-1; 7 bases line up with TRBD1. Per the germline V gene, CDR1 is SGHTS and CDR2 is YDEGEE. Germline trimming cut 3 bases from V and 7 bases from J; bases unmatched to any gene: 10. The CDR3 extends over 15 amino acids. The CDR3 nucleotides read TGTGCCAGCAGCTCGACAGGGCGGGTTCTGAATGAGCAGTTCTTC. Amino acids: CASSSTGRVLNEQFF.

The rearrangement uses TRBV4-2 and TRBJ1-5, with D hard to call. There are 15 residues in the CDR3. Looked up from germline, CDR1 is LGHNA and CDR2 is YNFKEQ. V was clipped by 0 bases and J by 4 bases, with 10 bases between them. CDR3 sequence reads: CASSQDQVGNQPQHF. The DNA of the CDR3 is TGTGCCAGCAGCCAAGACCAGGTTGGGAATCAGCCCCAGCATTTT.

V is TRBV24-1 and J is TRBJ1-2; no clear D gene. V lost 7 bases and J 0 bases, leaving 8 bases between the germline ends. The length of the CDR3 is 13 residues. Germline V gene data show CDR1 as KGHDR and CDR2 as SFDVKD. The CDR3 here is CATSRTANYGYTF. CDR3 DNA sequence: TGTGCCACCAGCCGAACAGCTAACTATGGCTACACCTTC.

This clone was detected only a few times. This CDR3 reads CASTARQRVTEAFF. The CDR3 DNA reads TGTGCCAGCACTGCGCGACAGCGGGTTACTGAAGCTTTCTTT. The chain has TRBV2 and TRBJ1-1; D might be TRBD1 (5 bases). The CDR3 sequence is 14 residues long. Trimming cost V 7 bases and J 5 bases, with 17 bases left between them. The germline gives CDR1 SNHLY, CDR2 FYNNEI.

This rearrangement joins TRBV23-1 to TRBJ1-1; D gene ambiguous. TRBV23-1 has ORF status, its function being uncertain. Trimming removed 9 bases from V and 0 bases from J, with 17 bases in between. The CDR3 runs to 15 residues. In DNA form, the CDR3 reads TGCGCCAGATCCGGGGAACTAGCGGTGAACACTGAAGCTTTCTTT. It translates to CARSGELAVNTEAFF.

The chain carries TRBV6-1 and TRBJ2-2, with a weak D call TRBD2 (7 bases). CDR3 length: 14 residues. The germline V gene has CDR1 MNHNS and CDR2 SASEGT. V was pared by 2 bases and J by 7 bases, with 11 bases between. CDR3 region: CASSENREGGELFF. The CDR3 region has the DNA TGTGCCAGCAGTGAAAACAGGGAGGGCGGGGAGCTGTTTTTT.

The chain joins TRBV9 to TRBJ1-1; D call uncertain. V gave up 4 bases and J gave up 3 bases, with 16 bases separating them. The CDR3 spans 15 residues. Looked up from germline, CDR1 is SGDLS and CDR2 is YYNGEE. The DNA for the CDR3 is TGTGCCAGCAGCCCGCGCGTACGGTCGGACACTGAAGCTTTCTTT. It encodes CASSPRVRSDTEAFF.

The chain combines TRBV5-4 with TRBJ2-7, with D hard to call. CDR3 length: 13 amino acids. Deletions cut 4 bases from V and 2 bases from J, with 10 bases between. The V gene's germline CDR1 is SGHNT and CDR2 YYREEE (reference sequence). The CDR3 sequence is CASSLYQAYEQYF. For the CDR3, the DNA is TGTGCCAGCAGCCTATATCAAGCCTACGAGCAGTACTTC.

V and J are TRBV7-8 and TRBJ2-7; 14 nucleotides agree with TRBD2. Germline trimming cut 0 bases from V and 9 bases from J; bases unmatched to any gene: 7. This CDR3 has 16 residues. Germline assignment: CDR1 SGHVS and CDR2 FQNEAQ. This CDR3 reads CASSLASTSGGAGQYF. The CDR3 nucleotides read TGTGCCAGCAGCTTAGCGTCGACTAGCGGGGGGGCCGGGCAGTACTTC.

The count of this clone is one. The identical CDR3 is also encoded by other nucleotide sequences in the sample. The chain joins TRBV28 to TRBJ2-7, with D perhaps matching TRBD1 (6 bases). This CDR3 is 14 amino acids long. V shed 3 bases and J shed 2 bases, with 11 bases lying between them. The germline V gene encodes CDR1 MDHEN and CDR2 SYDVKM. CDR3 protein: CASSLRGGPYEQYF. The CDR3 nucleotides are TGTGCCAGCAGTTTGCGAGGGGGTCCCTACGAGCAGTACTTC.

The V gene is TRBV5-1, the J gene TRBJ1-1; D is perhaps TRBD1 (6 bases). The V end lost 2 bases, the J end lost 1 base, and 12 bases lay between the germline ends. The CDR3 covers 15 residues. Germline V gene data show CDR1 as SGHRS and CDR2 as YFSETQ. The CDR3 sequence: CASSLQDSRNTEAFF. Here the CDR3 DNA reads TGCGCCAGCAGCTTACAGGACAGCAGGAACACTGAAGCTTTCTTT. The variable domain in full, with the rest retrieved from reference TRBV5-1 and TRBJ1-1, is KAGVTQTPRYLIKTRGQQVTLSCSPISGHRSVSWYQQTPGQGLQFLFEYFSETQRNKGNFPGRFSGRQFSNSRSEMNVSTLELGDSALYLCASSLQDSRNTEAFFGQGTRLTVV.

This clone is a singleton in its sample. The CDR3 DNA reads TGCAGTGCTAGTTGGGCGGGACAGATATATAATTCACCCCTCCACTTT. This codes for CSASWAGQIYNSPLHF. The V and J genes are TRBV20-1 and TRBJ1-6, with 7 bases aligning to TRBD1. V lost 3 bases to trimming and J lost 4 bases; unmatched junction nucleotides: 9. The CDR3 is made up of 16 amino acids. Germline CDR1 is DFQATT and CDR2 is SNEGSKA (reference sequence).

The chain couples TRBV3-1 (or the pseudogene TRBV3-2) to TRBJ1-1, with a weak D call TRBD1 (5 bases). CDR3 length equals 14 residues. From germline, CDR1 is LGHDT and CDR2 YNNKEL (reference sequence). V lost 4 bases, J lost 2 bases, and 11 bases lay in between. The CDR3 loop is CASSRRDRNTEAFF. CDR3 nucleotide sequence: TGTGCCAGCAGCCGGCGAGACAGAAACACTGAAGCTTTCTTT.

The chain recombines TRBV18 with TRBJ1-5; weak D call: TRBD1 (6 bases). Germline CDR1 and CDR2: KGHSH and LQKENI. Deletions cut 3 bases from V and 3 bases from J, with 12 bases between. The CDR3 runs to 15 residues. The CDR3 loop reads CASSPSDSFNQPQHF. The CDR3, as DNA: TGTGCCAGCTCACCCTCGGACAGCTTCAATCAGCCCCAGCATTTT.

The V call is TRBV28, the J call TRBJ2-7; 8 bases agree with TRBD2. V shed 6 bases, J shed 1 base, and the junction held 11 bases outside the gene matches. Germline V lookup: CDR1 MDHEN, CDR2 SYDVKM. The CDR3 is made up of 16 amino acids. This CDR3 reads CASSPVRGGQSYEQYF. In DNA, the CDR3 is TGTGCCAGCAGCCCAGTTCGGGGGGGGCAGTCCTACGAGCAGTACTTC.

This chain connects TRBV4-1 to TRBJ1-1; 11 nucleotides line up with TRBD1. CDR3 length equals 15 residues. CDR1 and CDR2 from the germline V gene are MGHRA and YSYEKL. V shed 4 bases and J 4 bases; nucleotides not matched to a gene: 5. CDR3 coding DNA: TGCGCCAGCAGCCGGGGACAGGGGGTGACCACTGAAGCTTTCTTT. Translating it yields CASSRGQGVTTEAFF.

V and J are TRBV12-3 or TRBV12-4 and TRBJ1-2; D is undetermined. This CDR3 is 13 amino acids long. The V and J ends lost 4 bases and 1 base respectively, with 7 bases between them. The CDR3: CASSSEDNYGYTF. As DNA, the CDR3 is TGTGCCAGCAGTTCAGAGGATAACTATGGCTACACCTTC.

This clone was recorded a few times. Here the CDR3 reads CASSRPRGGYGYTF. The CDR3 region has the DNA TGTGCCAGCAGTCGCCCCAGGGGCGGGTATGGCTACACCTTC. The chain joins TRBV28 to TRBJ1-2; D possibly corresponds to TRBD1 (6 bases). Germline loops: CDR1 MDHEN, CDR2 SYDVKM. The CDR3 has 14 residues. V lost 5 bases and J 5 bases, leaving 15 bases between the germline ends.

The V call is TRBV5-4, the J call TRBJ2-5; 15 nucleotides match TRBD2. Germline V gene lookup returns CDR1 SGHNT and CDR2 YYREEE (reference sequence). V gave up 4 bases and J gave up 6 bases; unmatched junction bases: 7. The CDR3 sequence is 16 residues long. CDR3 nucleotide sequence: TGTGCCAGCAGCGCCCGGACTAGCGGGGGGGCCAAGACCCAGTACTTC. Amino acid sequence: CASSARTSGGAKTQYF.